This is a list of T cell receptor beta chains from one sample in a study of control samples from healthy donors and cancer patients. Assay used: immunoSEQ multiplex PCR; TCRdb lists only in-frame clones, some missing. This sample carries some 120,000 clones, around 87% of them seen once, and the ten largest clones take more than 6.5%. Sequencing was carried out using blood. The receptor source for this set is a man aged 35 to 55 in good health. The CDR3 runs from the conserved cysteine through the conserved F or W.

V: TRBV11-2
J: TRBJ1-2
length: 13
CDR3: CASSLGAGYGYTF

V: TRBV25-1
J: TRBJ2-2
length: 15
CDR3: CASSEYRGNTGELFF

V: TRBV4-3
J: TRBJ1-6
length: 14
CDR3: CASSQDPGHSPLHF

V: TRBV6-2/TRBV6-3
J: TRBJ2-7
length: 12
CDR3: CASSYSFGEQYF

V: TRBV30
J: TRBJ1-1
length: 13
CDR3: CASTGFGGTEAFF

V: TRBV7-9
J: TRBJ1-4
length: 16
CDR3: CASSLGTLTTNEKLFF

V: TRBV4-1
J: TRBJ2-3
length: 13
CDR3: CASSQGTADTQYF

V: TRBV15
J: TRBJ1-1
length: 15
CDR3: CATSRDRQGSTEAFF

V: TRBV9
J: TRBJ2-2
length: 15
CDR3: CASSVDSGFAGELFF

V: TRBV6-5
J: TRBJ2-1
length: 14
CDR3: CASRWGASYNEQFF

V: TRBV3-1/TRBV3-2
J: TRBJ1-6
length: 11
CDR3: CASRLSTPLHF

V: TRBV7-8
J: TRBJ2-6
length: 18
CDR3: CASRPYQGIPSGANVLTF

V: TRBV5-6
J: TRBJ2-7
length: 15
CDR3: CASSFVQGKTGEQYF

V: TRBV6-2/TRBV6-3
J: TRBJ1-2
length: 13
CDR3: CASSYSTRDGYTF

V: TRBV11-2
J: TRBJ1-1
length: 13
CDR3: CASSRGLNTEAFF

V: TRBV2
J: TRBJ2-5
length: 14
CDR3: CASTQGQGGETQYF

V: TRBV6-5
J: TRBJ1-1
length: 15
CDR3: CASSRGQGAGTEAFF

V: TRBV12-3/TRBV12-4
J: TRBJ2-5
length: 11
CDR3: CASSYRETQYF

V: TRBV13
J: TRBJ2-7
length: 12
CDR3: CASSFETEEQYF

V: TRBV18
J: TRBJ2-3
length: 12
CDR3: CASSILTDTQYF

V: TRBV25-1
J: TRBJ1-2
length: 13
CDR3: CASSPGQIYGHTF

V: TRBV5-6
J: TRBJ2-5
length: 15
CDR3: CASSLWRGLQETQYF

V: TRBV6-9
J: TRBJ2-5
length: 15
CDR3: CASSYQKGGRETQYF

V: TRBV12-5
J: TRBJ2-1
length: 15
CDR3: CASGQGAASYNEQFF

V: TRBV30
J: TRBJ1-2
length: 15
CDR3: CAWEPGQTTNYGYTF

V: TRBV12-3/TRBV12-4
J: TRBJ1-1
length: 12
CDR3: CASSSHGTEAFF

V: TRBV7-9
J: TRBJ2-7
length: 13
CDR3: CASSPRTGYEQYF

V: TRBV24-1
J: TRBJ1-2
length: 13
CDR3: CATSEPGQDGYTF

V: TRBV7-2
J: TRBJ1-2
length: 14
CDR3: CASSGPGGNYGYTF

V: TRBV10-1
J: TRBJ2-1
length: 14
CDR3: CASSESKLDNEQFF

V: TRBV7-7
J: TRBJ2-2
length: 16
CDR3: CASSLSGTGVTGELFF

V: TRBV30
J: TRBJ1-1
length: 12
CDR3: CAWIGANTEAFF

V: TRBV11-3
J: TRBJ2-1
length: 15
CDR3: CASSRDRGASNEQFF

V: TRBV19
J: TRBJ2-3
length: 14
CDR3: CASSIGQGTDTQYF

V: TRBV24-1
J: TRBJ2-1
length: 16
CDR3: CATSDSPRGAYNEQFF

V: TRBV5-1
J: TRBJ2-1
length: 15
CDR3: CASSLDAGSYNEQFF

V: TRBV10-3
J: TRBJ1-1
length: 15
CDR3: CAISDPGQLNTEAFF

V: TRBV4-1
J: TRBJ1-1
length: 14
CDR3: CASSPTDQNTEAFF

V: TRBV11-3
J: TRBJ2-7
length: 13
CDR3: CASSLRGEYEQYF

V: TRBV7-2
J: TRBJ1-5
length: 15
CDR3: CASSLVRHSNQPQHF

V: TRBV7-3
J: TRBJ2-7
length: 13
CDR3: CASSSGPGREQYF

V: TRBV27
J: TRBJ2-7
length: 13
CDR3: CASSKYISYEQYF

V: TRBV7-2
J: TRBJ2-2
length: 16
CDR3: CASSPYRGLDTGELFF

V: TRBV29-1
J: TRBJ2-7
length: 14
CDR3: CSGKSGTGANEQYF

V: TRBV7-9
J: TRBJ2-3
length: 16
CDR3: CASSFVGRRSTDTQYF

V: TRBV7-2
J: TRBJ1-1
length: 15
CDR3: CASSLMAGVGTEAFF

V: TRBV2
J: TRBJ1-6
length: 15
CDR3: CASSDLGPYNSPLHF

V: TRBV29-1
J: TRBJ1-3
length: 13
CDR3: CSVDLADGNTIYF

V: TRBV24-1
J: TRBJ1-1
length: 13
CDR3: CATRTGRNTEAFF

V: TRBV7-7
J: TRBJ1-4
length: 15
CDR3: CASSRGQHINEKLFF

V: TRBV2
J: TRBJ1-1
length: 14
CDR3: CASSEYERNTEAFF

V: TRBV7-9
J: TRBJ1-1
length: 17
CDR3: CASSPWGSLGINTEAFF

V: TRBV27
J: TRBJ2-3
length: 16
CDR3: CASSSLGAGGTDTQYF

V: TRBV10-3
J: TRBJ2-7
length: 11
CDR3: CAAQGGYEQYF

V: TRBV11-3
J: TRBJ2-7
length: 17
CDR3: CASSARSGTVGSYEQYF